This T cell receptor beta chain emerged from a study of regulatory T cells in long-lasting Graves disease. Construction of the TCR beta libraries employed iRepertoire HTBI primers in conjunction with Arm-PCR of CDR3 regions. TCRdb analysed the multiplex PCR reads with MiXCR anew, one entry per CDR3 protein. The sample consists of roughly 610,000 distinct CDR3 sequences, roughly 15% of them appearing once. Germline-derived CDR1 and CDR2 are MNHNS and SASEGT. The V end lost 4 bases, the J end lost 7 bases, and 14 bases lay between the germline ends. The CDR3 extends over 14 amino acids. Time point in this sample: newly diagnosed GD, antithyroid drugs for less than 3 months. Extracted PBMC RNA gave rise to the TCR library. These data are also associated with another study on T cells in Graves' hyperthyroidism and ophthalmopathy. Turning to that study: Clinical symptoms, serum thyroxine and TRAb, thyroid ultrasound and orbital computed tomography together formed the diagnostic basis. With the HTBI primer set, the TCR CDR3 went through a first round of RT-PCR. With a median lead of approximately 6.4 months before onset, the model predicted ophthalmopathy.

The TCR was taken from a man in his late teens or twenties with Graves disease. This sequence joins TRBV6-1 and TRBJ1-5; D gene ambiguous. The sample in question was peripheral blood mononuclear cells (PBMCs), obtained at new diagnosis, from a patient treated with antithyroid drugs. The CDR3 reads CASSVQAWAQPQHF. CDR3 DNA sequence: TGTGCCAGCAGTGTCCAAGCCTGGGCACAGCCCCAGCATTTT.